The following is a T cell receptor (beta chain) sequence with its context. Its cognate antigen is unknown. This entry is derived from a study of cytomegalovirus exposure and HLA in healthy donors. About the research overall: Caucasian-associated ancestry cluster membership applied to about four fifths of nearly 400 genotyped donors. Study conclusions and caveats: The HLA-A and HLA-B alleles of most subjects were reportedly predicted accurately from TCR beta sequences.

It was with 60 Vbeta and 13 Jbeta primers that the PCR ran. This table comes from immunoSEQ multiplex PCR, and its TCRdb copy is limited to in-frame clones, with some not included. The sample includes about 140,000 clones, about 70% of them seen just once. Sequencing was performed on PBMCs. The receptor comes from a woman aged 40 to 50 in good health and CMV-seronegative.

CDR3 protein: CASSESGRGNTGELFF. The CDR3 DNA reads TGTGCCAGCAGTGAAAGCGGCAGGGGGAATACCGGGGAGCTGTTTTTT. This chain links TRBV25-1 with TRBJ2-2; the match to TRBD1 covers 7 bases. V lost 2 bases, J lost 5 bases, and 8 bases stayed unmatched. Germline V gene lookup returns CDR1 MGHDK and CDR2 SYGVNS. The CDR3 sequence is 16 residues long.